Described below is a single T cell receptor (beta chain) sequence and its context. The data stem from a study of blood T cell repertoires in COVID-19. TCRdb's table, derived via immunoSEQ multiplex PCR, lists solely in-frame clones and lacks some. Of 250,000 to 400,000 clones detected, more than 75% appear once; the ten largest clones hold about 5%. The ends lost 4 bases at V and 4 bases at J; junction bases unmatched: 10. CDR3 length: 16 residues. CDR1 and CDR2 from the germline V gene are SGHNT and YYREEE (reference sequence). This TCR came from a woman in her 30s who had recovered from COVID-19. V and J are TRBV5-4 and TRBJ1-1; 10 bases are shared with TRBD1. Sequenced input: PBMCs or T cells enriched from blood (not recorded which). The CDR3 DNA is TGTGCCAGCAGCCCTCCGGGACAGGGGAGGACCACTGAAGCTTTCTTT. Protein sequence: CASSPPGQGRTTEAFF.